This T cell receptor (beta chain) was found in a study of blood T cell repertoires in COVID-19. All enrollees were roughly 18 to 89 years old and from 24 US areas. The CDR3 runs to 19 residues. The germline gives CDR1 LGHNA, CDR2 YSLEER. The trim removed 1 base at V and 0 bases at J, leaving 10 bases unmatched. Authors' methods: Amplification from reference gene primers served as the basis for estimated nucleated cell counts. Sequencing was performed with immunoSEQ multiplex PCR; in TCRdb, only in-frame clones are kept and a portion is missing. D and trimming were read from the DNA, whereas the V and J calls and clone size are those reported in that table. The sample lists more than 300,000 clones; 90% were seen once.

The chain couples TRBV4-3 to TRBJ2-2; 8 bases match TRBD2. Sequenced sample: PBMCs or T cells enriched from blood (not recorded which). The receptor was isolated from a woman aged 25 to 39 who had been exposed to COVID-19. The CDR3 reads CASSQGEVAGTSNTGELFF. CDR3 DNA: TGCGCCAGCAGCCAAGGAGAGGTAGCGGGGACATCGAACACCGGGGAGCTGTTTTTT.